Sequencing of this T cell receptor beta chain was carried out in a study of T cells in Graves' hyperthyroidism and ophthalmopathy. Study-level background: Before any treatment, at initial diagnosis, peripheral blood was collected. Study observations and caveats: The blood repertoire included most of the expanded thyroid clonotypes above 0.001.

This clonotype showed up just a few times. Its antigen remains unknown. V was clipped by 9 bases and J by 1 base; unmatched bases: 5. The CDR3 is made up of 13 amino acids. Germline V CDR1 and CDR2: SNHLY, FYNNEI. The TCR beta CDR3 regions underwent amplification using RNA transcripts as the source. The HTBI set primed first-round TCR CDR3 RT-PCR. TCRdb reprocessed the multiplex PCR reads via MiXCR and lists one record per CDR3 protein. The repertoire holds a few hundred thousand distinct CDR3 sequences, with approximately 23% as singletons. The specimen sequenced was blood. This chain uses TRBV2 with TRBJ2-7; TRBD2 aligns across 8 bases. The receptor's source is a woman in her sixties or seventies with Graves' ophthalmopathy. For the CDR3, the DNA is TGTGCCAGTGTAGCGGGACCTTCCTACGAGCAGTACTTC. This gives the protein CASVAGPSYEQYF.